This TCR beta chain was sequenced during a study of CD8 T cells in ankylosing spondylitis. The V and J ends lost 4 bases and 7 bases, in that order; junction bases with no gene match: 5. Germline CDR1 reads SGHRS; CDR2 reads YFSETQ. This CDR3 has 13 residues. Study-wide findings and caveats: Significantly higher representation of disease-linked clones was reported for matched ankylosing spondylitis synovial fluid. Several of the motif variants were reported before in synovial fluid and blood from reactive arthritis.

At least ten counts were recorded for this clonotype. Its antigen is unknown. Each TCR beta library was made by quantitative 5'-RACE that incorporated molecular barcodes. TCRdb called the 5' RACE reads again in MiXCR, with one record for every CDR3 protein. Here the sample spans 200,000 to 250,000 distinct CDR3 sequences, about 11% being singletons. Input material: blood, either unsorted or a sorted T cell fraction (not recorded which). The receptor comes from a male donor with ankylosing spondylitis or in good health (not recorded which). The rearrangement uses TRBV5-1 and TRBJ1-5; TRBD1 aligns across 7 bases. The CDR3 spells CASSMGQSQPQHF. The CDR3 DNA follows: TGCGCCAGCAGCATGGGACAGTCCCAGCCCCAGCATTTT.